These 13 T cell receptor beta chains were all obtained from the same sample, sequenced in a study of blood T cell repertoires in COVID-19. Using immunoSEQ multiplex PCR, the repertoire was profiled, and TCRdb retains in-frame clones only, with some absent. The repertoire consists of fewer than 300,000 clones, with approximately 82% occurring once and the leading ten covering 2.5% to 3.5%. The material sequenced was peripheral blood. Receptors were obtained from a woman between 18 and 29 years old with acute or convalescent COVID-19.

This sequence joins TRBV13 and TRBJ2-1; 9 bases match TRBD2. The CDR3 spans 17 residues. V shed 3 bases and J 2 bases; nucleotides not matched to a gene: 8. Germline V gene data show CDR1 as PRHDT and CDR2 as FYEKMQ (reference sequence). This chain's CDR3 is CASSLWGLAGTYNEQFF. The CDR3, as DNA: TGTGCCAGCAGCTTGTGGGGGCTAGCGGGAACCTACAATGAGCAGTTCTTC.

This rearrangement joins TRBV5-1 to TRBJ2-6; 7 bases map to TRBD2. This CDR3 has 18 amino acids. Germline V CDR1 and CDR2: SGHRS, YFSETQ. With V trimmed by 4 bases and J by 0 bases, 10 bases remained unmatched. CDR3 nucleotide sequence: TGCGCCAGCAGCCCTTCCGGGACTACCAACTCTGGGGCCAACGTCCTGACTTTC. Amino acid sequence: CASSPSGTTNSGANVLTF.

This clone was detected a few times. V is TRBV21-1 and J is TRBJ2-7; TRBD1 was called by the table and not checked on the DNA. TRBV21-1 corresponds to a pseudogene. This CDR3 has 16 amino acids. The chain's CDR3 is CASSKRKGQGVGEQYF. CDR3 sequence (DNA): TGTGCCAGCAGCAAACGAAAGGGACAGGGGGTGGGCGAGCAGTACTTC.

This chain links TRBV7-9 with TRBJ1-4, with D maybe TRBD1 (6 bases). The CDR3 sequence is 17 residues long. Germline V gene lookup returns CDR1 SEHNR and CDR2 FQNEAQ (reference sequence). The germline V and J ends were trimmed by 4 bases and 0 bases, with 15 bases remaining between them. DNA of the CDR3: TGTGCCAGCAGCTCTGGACAGAGCCGCTCAACTAATGAAAAACTGTTTTTT. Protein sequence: CASSSGQSRSTNEKLFF.

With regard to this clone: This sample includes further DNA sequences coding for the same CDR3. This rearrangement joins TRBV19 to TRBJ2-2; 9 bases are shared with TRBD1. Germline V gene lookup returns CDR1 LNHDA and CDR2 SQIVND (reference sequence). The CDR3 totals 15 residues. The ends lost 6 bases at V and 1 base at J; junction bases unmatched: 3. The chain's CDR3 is CASRPGQGNTGELFF. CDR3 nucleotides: TGTGCCAGTAGACCGGGACAGGGGAACACCGGGGAGCTGTTTTTT.

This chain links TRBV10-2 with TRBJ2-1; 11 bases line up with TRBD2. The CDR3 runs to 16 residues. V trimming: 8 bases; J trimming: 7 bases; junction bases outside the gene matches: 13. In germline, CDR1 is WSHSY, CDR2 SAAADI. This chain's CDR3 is CASQGTSGATVNEQFF. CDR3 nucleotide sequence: TGCGCCAGCCAAGGGACTAGCGGAGCTACCGTGAATGAGCAGTTCTTC.

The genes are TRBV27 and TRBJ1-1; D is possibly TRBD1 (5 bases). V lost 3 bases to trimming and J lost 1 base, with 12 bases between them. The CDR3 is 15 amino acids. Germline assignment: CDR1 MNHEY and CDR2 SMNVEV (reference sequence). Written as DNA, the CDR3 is TGTGCCAGCAGTTTGGGACCGGGGGGGAACACTGAAGCTTTCTTT. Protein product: CASSLGPGGNTEAFF.

CDR3 bases: TGTGCCAGCTCCGGCGGGGACTACCCCTACAATGAGCAGTTCTTC. Translated, it gives CASSGGDYPYNEQFF. The J gene is TRBJ2-1, the V gene TRBV18; the match to TRBD2 covers 7 bases. Losses at the gene ends were 6 bases for V and 2 bases for J; bases not matched to a gene: 7. Germline CDR1 is KGHSH and CDR2 is LQKENI. This CDR3 has 15 amino acids.

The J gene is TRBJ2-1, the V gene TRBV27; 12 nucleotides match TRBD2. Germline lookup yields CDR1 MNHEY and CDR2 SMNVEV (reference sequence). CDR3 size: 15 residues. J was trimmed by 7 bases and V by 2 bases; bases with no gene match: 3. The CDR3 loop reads CASSLGLAGRNEQFF. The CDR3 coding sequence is TGTGCCAGCAGTTTAGGACTAGCGGGACGGAATGAGCAGTTCTTC.

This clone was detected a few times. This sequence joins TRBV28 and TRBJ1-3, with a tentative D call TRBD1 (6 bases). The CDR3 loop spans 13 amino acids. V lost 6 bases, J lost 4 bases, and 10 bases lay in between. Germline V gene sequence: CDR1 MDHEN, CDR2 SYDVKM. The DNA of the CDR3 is TGTGCCAGCAGGGACAGCGTCGGAAACACCATATATTTT. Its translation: CASRDSVGNTIYF.

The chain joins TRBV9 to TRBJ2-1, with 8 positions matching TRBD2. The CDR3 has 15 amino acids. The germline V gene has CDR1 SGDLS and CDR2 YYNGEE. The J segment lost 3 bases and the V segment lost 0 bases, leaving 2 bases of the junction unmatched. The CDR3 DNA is TGTGCCAGCAGCGTAGGCGGGAGGAACTACAATGAGCAGTTCTTC. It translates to CASSVGGRNYNEQFF.

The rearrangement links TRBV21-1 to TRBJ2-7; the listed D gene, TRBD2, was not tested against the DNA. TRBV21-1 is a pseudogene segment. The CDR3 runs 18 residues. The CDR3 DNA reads TGTGCCAGCAGCACCCGGGGGACGTCGGTACGGTACTCCTACGAGCAGTACTTC. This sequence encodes CASSTRGTSVRYSYEQYF.

The CDR3 protein is CASSIQPSYEQYF. The CDR3 DNA is TGTGCCAGTAGTATTCAACCGAGCTACGAGCAGTACTTC. The genes are TRBV19 and TRBJ2-7, with unresolved D. The V end lost 3 bases, the J end lost 3 bases, and 9 bases lay between the germline ends. The CDR3 extends over 13 amino acids. Germline values: CDR1 LNHDA, CDR2 SQIVND (reference sequence).